One and the same sample provided the 17 T cell receptor beta chains below, sequenced in a study of T cell responses to AZD1222 COVID-19 vaccine. TCRdb keeps only in-frame clones here, not all; method: immunoSEQ multiplex PCR. The data show roughly 100,000 clones, with 90% seen just once and about 1.5% held by the top ten. Sequences were derived from peripheral blood, sampled on day 0 of AZD1222 vaccination. The source of these receptors is an adult in good health.

The CDR3: CASSLQDGYTF. As DNA, the CDR3 is TGTGCCAGCAGCTTACAGGATGGCTACACCTTC. The chain has TRBV5-6 and TRBJ1-2, with a weak D call TRBD1 (5 bases). Germline CDR1 SGHDT, CDR2 YYEEEE. V was trimmed by 2 bases and J by 6 bases, leaving 5 bases between them. The CDR3 is 11 amino acids.

Note on this clone: Compared with germline, one end of the junction differs, possibly owing to a read error. The DNA for the CDR3 is TGTGCCAGCTCTCCACCCGGGACGGTGAGGTCTGAAGCTTTCTTT. This gives the protein CASSPPGTVRSEAFF. V is TRBV18 and J is TRBJ1-1; weak D call: TRBD1 (5 bases). In germline, CDR1 is KGHSH, CDR2 LQKENI. This CDR3 contains 15 residues.

A single count supports this clone. V gene TRBV3-1 (or the pseudogene TRBV3-2) combines with J gene TRBJ2-1; 13 bases match TRBD2. V lost 6 bases and J lost 4; bases outside the gene matches: 6. The CDR3 is 16 residues long. The germline V gene encodes CDR1 LGHDT and CDR2 YNNKEL (reference sequence). The CDR3 loop reads CASSRGTSGVYNEQFF. The DNA for the CDR3 is TGTGCCAGCAGTCGCGGGACTAGCGGGGTTTACAATGAGCAGTTCTTC.

Written as DNA, the CDR3 is TGTGCCAGCAGTCAGGGGACAGCTCCCTACACCTTC. It translates to CASSQGTAPYTF. This chain uses TRBV28 with TRBJ1-2, with 7 bases fitting TRBD1. The CDR3 is 12 amino acids. The germline gives CDR1 MDHEN, CDR2 SYDVKM. Losses at the gene ends were 5 bases for V and 10 bases for J; bases not matched to a gene: 7.

This clone was detected once. The chain carries TRBV27 and TRBJ1-2; no firm D call. Germline V gene sequence: CDR1 MNHEY, CDR2 SMNVEV (reference sequence). The CDR3 runs 12 residues. V lost 6 bases and J lost 4, with 9 bases in between. The CDR3 here is CASSGDFYGYTF. Written as DNA, the CDR3 is TGTGCCAGCAGCGGAGATTTCTATGGCTACACCTTC.

J is TRBJ2-7 and V is TRBV3-1 (or the pseudogene TRBV3-2); no clear D. V dropped 4 bases and J dropped 6 bases, with 13 bases sitting between them. The CDR3 runs 13 residues. Per germline, CDR1 LGHDT and CDR2 YNNKEL (reference sequence). The CDR3 DNA sequence: TGTGCCAGCAGCCTCTACATCGGATTCGAGCAGTACTTC. Amino acid sequence: CASSLYIGFEQYF.

The chain joins TRBV19 to TRBJ2-2, with 11 nucleotides matching TRBD2. This CDR3 is built from 14 residues. The V gene's germline CDR1 is LNHDA and CDR2 SQIVND (reference sequence). V dropped 10 bases and J dropped 7; count of bases not matched to a gene: 8. The CDR3 sequence is CATRAGLAGGELFF. CDR3 bases: TGTGCCACCAGGGCAGGACTAGCGGGCGGGGAGCTGTTTTTT.

J is TRBJ2-5 and V is TRBV20-1; D remains ambiguous. Germline CDR1 and CDR2: DFQATT and SNEGSKA (reference sequence). The CDR3 is 10 amino acids. V was clipped by 4 bases and J by 4 bases, with 4 bases between them. CDR3 sequence: CSAIAETQYF. CDR3 DNA sequence: TGCAGTGCTATAGCAGAGACCCAGTACTTC.

This clone showed up just once. The rearrangement links TRBV9 to TRBJ1-5, with D tentatively TRBD1 (6 bases). V was pared by 2 bases and J by 7 bases, with 13 bases between. This CDR3 spans 14 amino acids. CDR1 and CDR2 (germline): SGDLS, YYNGEE. CDR3 sequence reads: CASSVGQKVQPQHF. CDR3 DNA sequence: TGTGCCAGCAGCGTTGGACAGAAGGTGCAGCCCCAGCATTTT. Variable domain in full (rest from reference TRBV9 and TRBJ1-5): DSGVTQTPKHLITATGQRVTLRCSPRSGDLSVYWYQQSLDQGLQFLIQYYNGEERAKGNILERFSAQQFPDLHSELNLSSLELGDSALYFCASSVGQKVQPQHFGDGTRLSIL.

The chain carries TRBV27 and TRBJ1-2, with 9 positions matching TRBD1. Germline CDR1 and CDR2: MNHEY and SMNVEV (reference sequence). V dropped 3 bases and J dropped 5; count of bases not matched to a gene: 1. This CDR3 has 13 amino acids. The CDR3 loop is CASSFGQGYGYTF. The DNA of the CDR3 is TGTGCCAGCAGTTTCGGACAGGGGTATGGCTACACCTTC.

This clone was seen a single time. The rearrangement uses TRBV27 and TRBJ1-2, with a weak D call TRBD1 (6 bases). The CDR3 length is 15 residues. Germline lookup yields CDR1 MNHEY and CDR2 SMNVEV (reference sequence). Trimming shortened V by 4 bases and J by 2 bases, and 14 bases separated the two germline ends. This chain's CDR3 is CASSSRDRKNYGYTF. In DNA form, the CDR3 reads TGTGCCAGCAGTTCGAGAGACAGGAAGAACTATGGCTACACCTTC.

This sequence joins TRBV2 and TRBJ1-1; D gene uncertain. The CDR3 loop spans 17 amino acids. The V gene's germline CDR1 is SNHLY and CDR2 FYNNEI. V dropped 6 bases and J dropped 2 bases, with 22 bases sitting between them. This CDR3 is CASSLFILTVGNTEAFF. CDR3 in DNA: TGTGCCAGCAGCCTTTTTATACTGACGGTTGGAAACACTGAAGCTTTCTTT.

This clone was observed once. J is TRBJ1-1 and V is TRBV7-3; TRBD1 is a possible D gene (5 bases). V was shortened by 2 bases and J by 4 bases, with 8 bases between the two germline ends. The CDR3 consists of 13 residues. Germline CDR1 reads SGHTA; CDR2 reads FQGTGA. The CDR3 bases are TGTGCCAGCAGCTTAGGGGCGAGCACTGAAGCTTTCTTT. Protein: CASSLGASTEAFF.

DNA of the CDR3: TGTGCCAGCAGCCTACCACGGGAGAGAAATCAGCCCCAGCATTTT. Amino acids: CASSLPRERNQPQHF. The chain uses TRBV7-8 and TRBJ1-5; no clear D. The CDR3 runs to 15 residues. Trimming removed 5 bases from V and 4 bases from J, with 15 bases in between. From germline, CDR1 is SGHVS and CDR2 FQNEAQ.

In its sample, this clone ranks as medium-sized (0.01 to 0.1%). The rearrangement uses TRBV7-9 and TRBJ1-2, with TRBD1 matching 7 bases. V was pared by 8 bases and J by 6 bases, with 9 bases of the junction left unmatched. CDR1 is SEHNR and CDR2 is FQNEAQ in the germline V gene (reference sequence). The CDR3 has 13 amino acids. The CDR3 loop is CASSRTGLDGYTF. Here the CDR3 DNA reads TGTGCCAGCTCACGGACAGGACTAGATGGCTACACCTTC.

This clone has just a few counts. V and J are TRBV7-2 and TRBJ2-5, with 10 bases that match TRBD2. Germline-derived CDR1 and CDR2 are SGHTA and FQGNSA. The CDR3 extends over 16 amino acids. V shed 5 bases and J 4 bases; nucleotides not matched to a gene: 10. CDR3 sequence: CASSAKWRTSGETQYF. In DNA, the CDR3 is TGTGCCAGCAGCGCCAAGTGGCGGACTAGCGGAGAGACCCAGTACTTC.

The J gene is TRBJ2-7, the V gene TRBV7-6; D is uncertain. With 2 bases removed from V and 6 bases from J, the gap between germline ends came to 11 bases. The CDR3 covers 13 residues. Germline V lookup: CDR1 SGHVS, CDR2 FNYEAQ. The CDR3 DNA follows: TGTGCCAGCAGCTTACAGCTTCAGTCCGAGCAGTACTTC. It codes for CASSLQLQSEQYF. Filled out from reference TRBV7-6 and TRBJ2-7, the complete variable domain reads GAGVSQSPRYKVTKRGQDVALRCDPISGHVSLYWYRQALGQGPEFLTYFNYEAQQDKSGLPNDRFSAERPEGSISTLTIQRTEQRDSAMYRCASSLQLQSEQYFGPGTRLTVT.